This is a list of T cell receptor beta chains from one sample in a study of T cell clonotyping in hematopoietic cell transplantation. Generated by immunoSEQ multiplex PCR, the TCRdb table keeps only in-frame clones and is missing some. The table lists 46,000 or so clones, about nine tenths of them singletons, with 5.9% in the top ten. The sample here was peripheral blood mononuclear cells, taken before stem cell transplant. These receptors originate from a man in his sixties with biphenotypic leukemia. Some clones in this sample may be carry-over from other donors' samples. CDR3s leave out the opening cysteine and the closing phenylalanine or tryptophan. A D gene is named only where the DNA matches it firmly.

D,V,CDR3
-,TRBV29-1,SLNATRYEQY
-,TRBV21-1,ASADGVRAKNIQY
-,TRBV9,ASSVEIDTGELF
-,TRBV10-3,AISEEVEAF
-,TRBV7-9,ASSLGNYGYT
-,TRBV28,ASSSGLLRAH
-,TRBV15,ATATLNTGELF
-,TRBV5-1,ASSPSGANTEAF
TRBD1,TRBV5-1,ASSTGTGGRLNEKLF
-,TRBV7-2,ASSLGLVGDTQY
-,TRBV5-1,ASSSAGATNEKLF
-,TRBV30,AWSPWTSGGELF
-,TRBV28,ASSSESSYNEQF
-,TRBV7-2,ASSLAGGSNEQF
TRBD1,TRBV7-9,ASSIGQARVPYEQY
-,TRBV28,ASSLYSGPQGGELF
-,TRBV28,ASSYTSSGPEAF
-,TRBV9,ASSVDGGWGTEAF
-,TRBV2,ASSEAKDSPLH
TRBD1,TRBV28,ASREGQGYTYEQY
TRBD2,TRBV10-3,AISKTSGTPEGDEQY
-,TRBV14,ASSQGSYEQY
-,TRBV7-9,ASSFRLGAYEQY
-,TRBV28,ASSVEAKNIQY
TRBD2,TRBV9,ASSVDLAGYEQY
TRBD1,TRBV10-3,AISESTGAEAF
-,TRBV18,ASSPESRFGEQY
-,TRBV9,ASSVEGEIGYGYT
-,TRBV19,ASSAPGEQY
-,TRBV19,ASARGAGELF
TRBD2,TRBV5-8,ASSLGLAATDTQY
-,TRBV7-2,ASSLAGRPGNIQY
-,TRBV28,ASNHPDRFEKLF
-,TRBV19,ASSIVNYGYT
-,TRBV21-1,ASSKETEETQY
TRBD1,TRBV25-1,ASSDPRRGQSNEKLF
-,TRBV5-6,ASSLLRTEANTEAF
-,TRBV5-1,ASSLGKIHEQY
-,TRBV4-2,ASSQEVRQVTEAF
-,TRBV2,ASSDREYNEQF
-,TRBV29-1,SVEDFGEAASDTQY
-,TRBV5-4,ASSLDGFYGYT
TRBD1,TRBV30,AWGGQGTGELF
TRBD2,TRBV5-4,ASSLEAGGAETQY
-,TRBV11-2,ASSLVGYDEQY
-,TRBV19,ASSTQDLGPQY
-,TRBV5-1,ASSTGPYYTGELF
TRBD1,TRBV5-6,ASSLLQPGQVKSEQY
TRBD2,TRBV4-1,ASSLETGTSYNEQF
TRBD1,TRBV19,ASSPLGQGDYEQY
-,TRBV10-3,AISESGGGSGDTDTQY